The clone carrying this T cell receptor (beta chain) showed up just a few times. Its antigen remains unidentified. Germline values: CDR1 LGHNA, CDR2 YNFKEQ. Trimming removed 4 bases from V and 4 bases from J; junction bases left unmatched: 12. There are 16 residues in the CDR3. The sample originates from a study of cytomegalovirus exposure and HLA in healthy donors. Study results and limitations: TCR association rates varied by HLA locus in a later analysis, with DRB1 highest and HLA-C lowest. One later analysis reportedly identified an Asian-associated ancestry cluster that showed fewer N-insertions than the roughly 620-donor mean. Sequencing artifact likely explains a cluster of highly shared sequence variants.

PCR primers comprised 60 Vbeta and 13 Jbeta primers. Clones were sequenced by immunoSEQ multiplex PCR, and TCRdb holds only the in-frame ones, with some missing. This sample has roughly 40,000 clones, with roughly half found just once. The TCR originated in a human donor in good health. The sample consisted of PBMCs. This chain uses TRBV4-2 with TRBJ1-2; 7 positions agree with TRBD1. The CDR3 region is CASSPLAGQLLYGYTF. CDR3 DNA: TGTGCCAGCAGCCCCCTCGCGGGACAGCTTCTCTATGGCTACACCTTC.